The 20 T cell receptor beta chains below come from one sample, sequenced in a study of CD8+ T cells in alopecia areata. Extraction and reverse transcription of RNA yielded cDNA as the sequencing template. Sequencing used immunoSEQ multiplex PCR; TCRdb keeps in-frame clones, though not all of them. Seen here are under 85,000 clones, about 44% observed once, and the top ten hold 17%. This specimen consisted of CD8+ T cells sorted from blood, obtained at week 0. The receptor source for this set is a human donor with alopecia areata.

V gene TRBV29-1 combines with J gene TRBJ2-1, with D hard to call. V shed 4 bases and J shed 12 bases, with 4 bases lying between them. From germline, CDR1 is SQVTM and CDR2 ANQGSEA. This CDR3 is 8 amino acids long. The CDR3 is CSVGGQFF. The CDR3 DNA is TGCAGCGTTGGGGGGCAGTTCTTC.

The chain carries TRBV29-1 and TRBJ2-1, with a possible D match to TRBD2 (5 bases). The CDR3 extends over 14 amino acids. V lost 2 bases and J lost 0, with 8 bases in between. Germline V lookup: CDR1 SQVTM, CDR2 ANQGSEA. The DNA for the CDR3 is TGCAGCGTTGAAACGAGCGGCTCCTACAATGAGCAGTTCTTC. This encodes CSVETSGSYNEQFF.

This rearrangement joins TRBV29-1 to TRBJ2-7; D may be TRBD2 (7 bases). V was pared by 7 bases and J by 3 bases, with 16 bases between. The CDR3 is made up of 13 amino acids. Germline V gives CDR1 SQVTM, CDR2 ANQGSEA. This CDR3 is CSARGGADYEQYF. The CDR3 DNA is TGCAGCGCCAGAGGGGGGGCAGACTACGAGCAGTACTTC.

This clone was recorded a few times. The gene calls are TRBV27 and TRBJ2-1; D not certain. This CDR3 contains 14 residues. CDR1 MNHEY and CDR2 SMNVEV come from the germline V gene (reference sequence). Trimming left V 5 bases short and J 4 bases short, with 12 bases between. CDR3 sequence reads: CASSITPNYNEQFF. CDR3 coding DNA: TGTGCCAGCAGTATAACCCCCAATTACAATGAGCAGTTCTTC.

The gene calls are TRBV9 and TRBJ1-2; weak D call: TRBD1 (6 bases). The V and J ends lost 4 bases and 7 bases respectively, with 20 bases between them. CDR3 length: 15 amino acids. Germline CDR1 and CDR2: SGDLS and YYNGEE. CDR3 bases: TGTGCCAGCAGCACACGGACAGAAAACCCTTCTGGCTACACCTTC. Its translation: CASSTRTENPSGYTF.

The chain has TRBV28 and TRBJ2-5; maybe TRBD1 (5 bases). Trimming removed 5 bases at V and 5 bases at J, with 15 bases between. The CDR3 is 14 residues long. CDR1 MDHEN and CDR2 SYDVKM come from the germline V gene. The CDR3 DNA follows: TGTGCCAGCAGTGTTTCAGGGTCTTGGGAGACCCAGTACTTC. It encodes CASSVSGSWETQYF.

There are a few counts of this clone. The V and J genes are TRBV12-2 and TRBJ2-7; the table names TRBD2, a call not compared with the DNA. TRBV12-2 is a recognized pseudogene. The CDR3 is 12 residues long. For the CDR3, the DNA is TGTGTGCTCCCGGGAGGGAGCCACGAGCAGTACTTC. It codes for CVLPGGSHEQYF.

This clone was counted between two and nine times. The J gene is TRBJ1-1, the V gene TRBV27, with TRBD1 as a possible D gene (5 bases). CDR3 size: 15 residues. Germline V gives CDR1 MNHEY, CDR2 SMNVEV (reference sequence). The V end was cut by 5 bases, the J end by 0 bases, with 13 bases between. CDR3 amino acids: CASSPHVGVNTEAFF. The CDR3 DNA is TGTGCCAGCAGTCCCCATGTAGGGGTGAACACTGAAGCTTTCTTT.

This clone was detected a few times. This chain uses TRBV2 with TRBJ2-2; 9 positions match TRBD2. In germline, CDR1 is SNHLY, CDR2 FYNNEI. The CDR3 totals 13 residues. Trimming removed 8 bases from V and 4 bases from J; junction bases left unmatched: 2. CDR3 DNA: TGTGCCAGCCGCGGGGGGGGCACCGGGGAGCTGTTTTTT. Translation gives CASRGGGTGELFF.

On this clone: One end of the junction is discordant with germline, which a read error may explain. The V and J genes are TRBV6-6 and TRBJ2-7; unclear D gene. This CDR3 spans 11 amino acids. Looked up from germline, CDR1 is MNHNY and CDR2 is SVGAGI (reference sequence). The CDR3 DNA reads TGTGCCAGCAGCCACTCCGGGTCTAAAGAATTC. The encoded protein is CASSHSGSKEF.

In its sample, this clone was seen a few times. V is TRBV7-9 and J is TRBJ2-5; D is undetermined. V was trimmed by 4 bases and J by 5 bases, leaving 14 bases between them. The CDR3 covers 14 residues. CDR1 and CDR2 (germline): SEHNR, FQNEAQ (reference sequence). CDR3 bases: TGTGCCAGCAGCTCGCCCGAGTCTGTGGAGACCCAGTACTTC. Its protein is CASSSPESVETQYF. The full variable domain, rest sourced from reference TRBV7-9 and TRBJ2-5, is DTGVSQNPRHKITKRGQNVTFRCDPISEHNRLYWYRQTLGQGPEFLTYFQNEAQLEKSRLLSDRFSAERPKGSFSTLEIQRTEQGDSAMYLCASSSPESVETQYFGPGTRLLVL.

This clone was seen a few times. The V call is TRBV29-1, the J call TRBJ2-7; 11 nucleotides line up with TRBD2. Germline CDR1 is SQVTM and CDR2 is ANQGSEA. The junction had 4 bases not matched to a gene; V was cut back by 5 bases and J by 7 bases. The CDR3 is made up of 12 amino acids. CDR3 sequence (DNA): TGCAGCGTTCCGACTAGCGGGATAGAGCAGTACTTC. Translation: CSVPTSGIEQYF.

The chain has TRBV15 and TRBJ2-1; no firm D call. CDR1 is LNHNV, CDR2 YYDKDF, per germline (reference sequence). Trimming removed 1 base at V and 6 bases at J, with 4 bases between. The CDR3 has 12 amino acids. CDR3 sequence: CATSRAANEQFF. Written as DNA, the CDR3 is TGTGCCACCAGCAGAGCGGCCAATGAGCAGTTCTTC.

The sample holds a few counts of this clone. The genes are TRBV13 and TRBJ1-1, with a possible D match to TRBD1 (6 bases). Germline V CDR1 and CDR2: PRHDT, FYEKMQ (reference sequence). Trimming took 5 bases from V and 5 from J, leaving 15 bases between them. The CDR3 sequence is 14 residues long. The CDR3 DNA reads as TGTGCCAGCAGCCTATCAGGGGCCCGTACTGAAGCTTTCTTT. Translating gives CASSLSGARTEAFF.

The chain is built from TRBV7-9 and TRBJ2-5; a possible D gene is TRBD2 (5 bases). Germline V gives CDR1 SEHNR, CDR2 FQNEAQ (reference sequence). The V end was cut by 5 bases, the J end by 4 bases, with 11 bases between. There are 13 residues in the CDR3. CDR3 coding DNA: TGTGCCAGCAGCATTGGAGGTCGAGAGACCCAGTACTTC. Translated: CASSIGGRETQYF.

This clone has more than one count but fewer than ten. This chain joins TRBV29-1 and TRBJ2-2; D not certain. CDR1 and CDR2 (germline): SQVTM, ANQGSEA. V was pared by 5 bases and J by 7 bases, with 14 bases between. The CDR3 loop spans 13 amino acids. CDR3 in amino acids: CSVYDSRYGELFF. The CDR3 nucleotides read TGCAGCGTTTATGACTCGCGTTACGGGGAGCTGTTTTTT.

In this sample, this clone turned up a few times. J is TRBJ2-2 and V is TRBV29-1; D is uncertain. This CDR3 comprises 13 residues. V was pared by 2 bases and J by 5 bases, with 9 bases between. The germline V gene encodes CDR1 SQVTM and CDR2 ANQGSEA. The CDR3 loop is CSVEKDTTGELFF. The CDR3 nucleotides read TGCAGCGTTGAAAAAGACACAACCGGGGAGCTGTTTTTT.

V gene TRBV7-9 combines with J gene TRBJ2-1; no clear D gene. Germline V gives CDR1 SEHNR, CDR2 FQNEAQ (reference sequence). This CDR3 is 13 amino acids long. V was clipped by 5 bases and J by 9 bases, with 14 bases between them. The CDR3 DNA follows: TGTGCCAGCAGCCAATTTTCGGGTGGTGAGCAGTTCTTC. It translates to CASSQFSGGEQFF.

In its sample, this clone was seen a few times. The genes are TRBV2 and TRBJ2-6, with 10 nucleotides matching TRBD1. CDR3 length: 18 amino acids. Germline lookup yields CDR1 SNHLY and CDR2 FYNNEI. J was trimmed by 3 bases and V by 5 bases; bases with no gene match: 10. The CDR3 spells CASSLTGGPLYGANVLTF. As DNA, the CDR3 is TGTGCCAGCAGTTTGACAGGGGGCCCACTCTATGGGGCCAACGTCCTGACTTTC.

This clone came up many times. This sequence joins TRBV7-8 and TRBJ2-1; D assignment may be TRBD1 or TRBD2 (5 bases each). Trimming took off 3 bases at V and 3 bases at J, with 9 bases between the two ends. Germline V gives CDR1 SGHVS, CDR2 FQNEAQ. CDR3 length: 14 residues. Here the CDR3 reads CASSFWGSYNEQFF. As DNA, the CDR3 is TGTGCCAGCAGCTTCTGGGGGAGCTACAATGAGCAGTTCTTC.